Sequencing of this T cell receptor (beta chain) was carried out in a study of cytomegalovirus exposure and HLA in healthy donors. Notes on the study in general: Among TCR beta chains of equal frequency, HLA-associated ones were more clonally expanded in a later analysis.

Both 60 Vbeta primers and 13 Jbeta primers went into the PCR. The protocol was immunoSEQ multiplex PCR, while the TCRdb copy is restricted to in-frame clones and leaves out a portion. The table lists hundreds of thousands of clones, 75% to 85% of them singletons, with about 2.5% in the top ten. As to this clone: Its target is not known.

Germline assignment: CDR1 SGHRS and CDR2 YFSETQ. The CDR3 length is 15 residues. The V end lost 2 bases, the J end lost 0 bases, and 8 bases lay between the germline ends. The source is an older woman in good health and CMV-seropositive. The chain employs TRBV5-1 and TRBJ2-2, with D unclear. Sequenced input: PBMCs. CDR3 in amino acids: CASSLVETNTGELFF. The CDR3 nucleotides read TGCGCCAGCAGCTTAGTAGAAACGAACACCGGGGAGCTGTTTTTT.